What follows are 13 T cell receptor beta chains derived from one specimen sequenced in a study of vaccination and CD4 T cells after COVID-19. Stated time point: late sampling 161 to 241 days after vaccination in a few convalescent patients. TCRdb analysed the PCR reads with MiXCR anew, one entry per CDR3 protein. The table has about 39,000 distinct CDR3 sequences, around 33% seen once; the top ten hold roughly 6%. The sequenced sample was CD4+ T cells from blood, obtained about 7 months after SARS-CoV-2 vaccination. Source of these receptors: a human donor who had recovered from COVID-19.

Only a few counts were recorded for this clonotype. The J gene is TRBJ1-6, the V gene TRBV11-2; D is unclear. Germline loops: CDR1 SGHAT, CDR2 FQNNGV. The V end was cut by 3 bases, the J end by 7 bases, with 1 base between. This CDR3 is built from 11 residues. DNA of the CDR3: TGTGCCAGCAGCTTGAATTCACCCCTCCACTTT. It yields the protein CASSLNSPLHF.

Comments on this clonotype: A read error is possible here, since a much larger clone lies one base away. In DNA, the CDR3 is TGCAGTGCTCAGCCCGGGACTATGAGCAATGAGCAGTTCTTC. It translates to CSAQPGTMSNEQFF. The chain couples TRBV20-1 to TRBJ2-1; TRBD2 aligns across 7 bases. CDR3 size: 14 residues. V trimming: 5 bases; J trimming: 6 bases; junction bases outside the gene matches: 10. Germline assignment: CDR1 DFQATT and CDR2 SNEGSKA (reference sequence).

CDR3 in amino acids: CASSSFDRGLDEQYF. Here the CDR3 DNA reads TGTGCCAGCAGTTCGTTCGACAGGGGGCTGGACGAGCAGTACTTC. The chain links TRBV27 to TRBJ2-7, with 10 bases matching TRBD1. The CDR3 is 15 residues long. The germline gives CDR1 MNHEY, CDR2 SMNVEV (reference sequence). After removal of 4 bases from V and 5 bases from J, the junction contained 8 bases not matched to a gene.

The chain recombines TRBV20-1 with TRBJ2-1; D ambiguous. Germline loops: CDR1 DFQATT, CDR2 SNEGSKA (reference sequence). The CDR3 is 11 amino acids. Deletions cut 5 bases from V and 7 bases from J, with 9 bases between. The CDR3 sequence: CSAGLGNEQFF. The CDR3 DNA follows: TGCAGTGCTGGGTTGGGGAATGAGCAGTTCTTC.

The CDR3 region is CASSLWGTETQYF. The CDR3 DNA reads as TGTGCCAGCAGCTTATGGGGTACGGAGACCCAGTACTTC. The J gene is TRBJ2-5, the V gene TRBV7-6; D is ambiguous. V lost 2 bases and J 5 bases, leaving 9 bases between the germline ends. CDR3 length: 13 residues. Germline values: CDR1 SGHVS, CDR2 FNYEAQ.

The sample holds a few counts of this clonotype. The chain recombines TRBV24-1 with TRBJ2-5; D is undetermined. The CDR3 runs 12 residues. CDR1 KGHDR and CDR2 SFDVKD come from the germline V gene. V was cut by 3 bases and J by 5 bases, with 6 bases left in between. The DNA for the CDR3 is TGTGCCACCAGTGATCTTTGGGAGACCCAGTACTTC. It encodes CATSDLWETQYF.

The V and J genes are TRBV6-5 and TRBJ1-1; D unresolved. V lost 2 bases and J 4 bases, leaving 11 bases between the germline ends. The CDR3 is made up of 14 amino acids. CDR1 and CDR2 from the germline V gene are MNHEY and SVGAGI. As DNA, the CDR3 is TGTGCCAGCAGTTACACCCGACAAGCCACTGAAGCTTTCTTT. Amino acid sequence: CASSYTRQATEAFF.

This clonotype was counted a few times. This chain connects TRBV7-9 to TRBJ1-2; TRBD1 is a possible D gene (5 bases). Germline CDR1 and CDR2: SEHNR and FQNEAQ (reference sequence). V was shortened by 4 bases and J by 8 bases, with 14 bases between the two germline ends. The CDR3 is made up of 13 amino acids. The CDR3 coding sequence is TGTGCCAGCAGCTCGGGGACCCTCGGGGGCTACACCTTC. Translating gives CASSSGTLGGYTF.

The chain joins TRBV2 to TRBJ2-7, with a possible D match to TRBD2 (5 bases). Between the trimmed V and J ends, which lost 4 bases and 6 bases, there was a span of 10 bases. In germline, CDR1 is SNHLY, CDR2 FYNNEI. The CDR3 spans 12 residues. The CDR3 sequence is CASSGGIPEQYF. The CDR3 region has the DNA TGTGCCAGCAGTGGAGGGATACCCGAGCAGTACTTC.

This clonotype was found a few times. CDR3 DNA: TGTGCCAGCATGTGGGACAGTCGTACAGATACGCAGTATTTT. Translated, it gives CASMWDSRTDTQYF. This chain joins TRBV28 and TRBJ2-3; 7 nucleotides align to TRBD1. This CDR3 spans 14 amino acids. J gave up 3 bases and V 7 bases, and 7 bases lay outside the gene matches. Germline CDR1 and CDR2: MDHEN and SYDVKM. Looking up the rest from reference TRBV28 and TRBJ2-3 gives the full variable domain: DVKVTQSSRYLVKRTGEKVFLECVQDMDHENMFWYRQDPGLGLRLIYFSYDVKMKEKGDIPEGYSVSREKKERFSLILESASTNQTSMYLCASMWDSRTDTQYFGPGTRLTVL.

The CDR3 loop is CATAPRGAQETQYF. CDR3 nucleotides: TGTGCCACCGCCCCCAGGGGGGCCCAAGAGACCCAGTACTTC. The gene calls are TRBV24-1 and TRBJ2-5, with D possibly TRBD1 on 7 matching bases. V was shortened by 9 bases and J by 1 base, with 14 bases between the two germline ends. CDR1 is KGHDR and CDR2 is SFDVKD in the germline V gene. There are 14 residues in the CDR3.

The V call is TRBV29-1, the J call TRBJ2-1; either TRBD1 or TRBD2 may supply D (5 bases each). Trimming shortened V by 7 bases and J by 7 bases, and 8 bases separated the two germline ends. The CDR3 runs 10 residues. Germline lookup yields CDR1 SQVTM and CDR2 ANQGSEA. CDR3: CSGGVNEQFF. The DNA for the CDR3 is TGCAGCGGAGGGGTAAATGAGCAGTTCTTC.

V and J are TRBV4-1 and TRBJ1-1; D may be TRBD1 (5 bases). Germline V lookup: CDR1 MGHRA, CDR2 YSYEKL. V lost 1 base to trimming and J lost 4 bases, with 16 bases between them. The CDR3 consists of 16 residues. The CDR3 nucleotides read TGCGCCAGCAGCCAAGCCTTAGGGGTTGCGGGCACTGAAGCTTTCTTT. As protein: CASSQALGVAGTEAFF.